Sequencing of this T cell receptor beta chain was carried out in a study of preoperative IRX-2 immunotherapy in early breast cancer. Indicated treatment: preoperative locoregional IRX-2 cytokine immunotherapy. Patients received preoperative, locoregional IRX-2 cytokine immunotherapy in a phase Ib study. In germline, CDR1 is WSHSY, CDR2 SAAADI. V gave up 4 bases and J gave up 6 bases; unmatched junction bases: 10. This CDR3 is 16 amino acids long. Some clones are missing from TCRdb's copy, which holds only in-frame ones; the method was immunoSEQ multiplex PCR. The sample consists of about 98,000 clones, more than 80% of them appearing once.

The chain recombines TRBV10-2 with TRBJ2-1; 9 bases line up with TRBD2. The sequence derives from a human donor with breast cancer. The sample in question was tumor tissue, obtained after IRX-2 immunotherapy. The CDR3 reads CASSANRLAEANEQFF. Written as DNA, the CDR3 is TGCGCCAGCAGTGCCAATAGACTAGCGGAGGCCAATGAGCAGTTCTTC.